The 5 T cell receptor beta chains listed next were all sequenced from one sample in a study of T cell repertoires in cytomegalovirus infection. Using its own MiXCR run on the reads, TCRdb lists one record per CDR3 protein. The sample has 200,000 to 300,000 distinct CDR3 sequences; approximately 15% are singletons. The specimen sequenced was PBMCs. The receptors shown here come from a human donor in good health (CMV status not recorded). Some clones in this sample may be carry-over from other donors' samples.

This clonotype occurred a few times. The rearrangement joins TRBV3-1 to TRBJ1-2; D is perhaps TRBD1 (5 bases). From germline, CDR1 is LGHDT and CDR2 YNNKEL (reference sequence). This CDR3 region has 12 residues. V was shortened by 0 bases and J by 13 bases, with 12 bases between the two germline ends. The chain's CDR3 is CASSQDRRGFTF. CDR3 DNA: TGTGCCAGCAGCCAAGACCGTCGGGGGTTCACCTTC.

This clonotype was observed a few times. The chain carries TRBV10-1 and TRBJ1-2; the match to TRBD1 covers 8 bases. The CDR3 covers 16 residues. Germline V lookup: CDR1 WNHNN, CDR2 SYGVQD (reference sequence). Losses at the gene ends were 3 bases for V and 0 bases for J; bases not matched to a gene: 6. CDR3 residues: CASSDPGQVTNYGYTF. The CDR3 nucleotides read TGCGCCAGCAGTGATCCGGGACAGGTCACTAACTATGGCTACACCTTC.

This clonotype was seen many times. This rearrangement joins TRBV29-1 to TRBJ2-3; TRBD2 agrees at 9 bases. Per the germline V gene, CDR1 is SQVTM and CDR2 is ANQGSEA. V was clipped by 6 bases and J by 6 bases; unmatched bases: 7. CDR3 length: 13 residues. DNA for the CDR3: TGCAGCGTCTCCCGCGGGAGGGGGGATACGCAGTATTTT. It translates to CSVSRGRGDTQYF.

V and J are TRBV20-1 and TRBJ2-1; 8 positions match TRBD2. Looked up from germline, CDR1 is DFQATT and CDR2 is SNEGSKA (reference sequence). The CDR3 spans 14 residues. The trim removed 5 bases at V and 6 bases at J, leaving 9 bases unmatched. CDR3 DNA sequence: TGCAGTGCTGGCCGAGCGGGGGAAGGCAATGAGCAGTTCTTC. This codes for CSAGRAGEGNEQFF.

There are a few counts of this clonotype. The genes are TRBV20-1 and TRBJ1-3, with unresolved D. Germline V gene lookup returns CDR1 DFQATT and CDR2 SNEGSKA (reference sequence). With 0 bases removed from V and 1 base from J, the gap between germline ends came to 10 bases. This CDR3 is 15 amino acids long. CDR3 nucleotides: TGCAGTGCTAGAGATTCTGGCCATTCTGGAAACACCATATATTTT. Its translation: CSARDSGHSGNTIYF.